These 13 T cell receptor beta chains came from one sample sequenced in a study of shared clonotypes between healthy human individuals. Libraries were prepared by immunoSEQ multiplex PCR; TCRdb keeps only in-frame clonotypes and omits some of them. Of around 340,000 clones in the sample, around 70% were seen once. The sample consisted of memory CD4+ T cells sorted from blood. Specified subset: CD45RA-negative fraction. The origin of the receptors is a man aged 25 to 40 in good health.

This clone was counted a few times. The chain links TRBV7-3 to TRBJ2-3; a possible D gene is TRBD2 (5 bases). Trimming pared 5 bases from V and 1 base from J, leaving 13 bases between. Per germline, CDR1 SGHTA and CDR2 FQGTGA. The CDR3 length is 15 residues. The CDR3 reads CASSPGAERTDTQYF. DNA for the CDR3: TGTGCCAGCAGCCCCGGAGCGGAACGCACAGATACGCAGTATTTT.

The chain employs TRBV7-9 and TRBJ1-1; D call uncertain. CDR1 and CDR2 (germline): SEHNR, FQNEAQ (reference sequence). V was shortened by 1 base and J by 1 base, with 7 bases between the two germline ends. This CDR3 has 14 amino acids. In DNA form, the CDR3 reads TGTGCCAGCAGCTTAGGCTTATCGAACACTGAAGCTTTCTTT. Its translation: CASSLGLSNTEAFF.

This clone turned up a few times. The chain couples TRBV7-6 to TRBJ1-1; D not resolved. V lost 1 base, J lost 1 base, and 10 bases lay in between. The CDR3 runs to 15 residues. Germline V lookup: CDR1 SGHVS, CDR2 FNYEAQ. The CDR3 loop is CASSLVMGTNTEAFF. CDR3 in DNA: TGTGCCAGCAGCTTAGTTATGGGTACGAACACTGAAGCTTTCTTT.

There are a few counts of this clone. The chain links TRBV19 to TRBJ2-1; TRBD2 matches at 7 bases. CDR1 is LNHDA and CDR2 is SQIVND in the germline V gene (reference sequence). There are 22 residues in the CDR3. The ends lost 4 bases at V and 4 bases at J; junction bases unmatched: 28. For the CDR3, the DNA is TGTGCCAGTAGTACCACGGCATTGCGGACTAGTCAACGTCTTGTCTTTTACAATGAGCAGTTCTTC. Its protein is CASSTTALRTSQRLVFYNEQFF.

The chain couples TRBV2 to TRBJ2-5, with D possibly matching TRBD2 (7 bases). The CDR3 totals 13 residues. V shed 7 bases and J shed 1 base, with 10 bases lying between them. Germline CDR1 is SNHLY and CDR2 is FYNNEI. The CDR3: CASKAGAQETQYF. The CDR3 DNA sequence: TGTGCCAGCAAGGCGGGGGCCCAAGAGACCCAGTACTTC.

This clone was counted ten times or more. The CDR3 DNA is TGTGCCAGCAGGGAGGGGCTAGCGGGAGCAGATACGCAGTATTTT. This translates into CASREGLAGADTQYF. This sequence joins TRBV2 and TRBJ2-3; 10 nucleotides align to TRBD2. J lost 4 bases, V lost 6 bases, and 7 bases had no gene match. Germline V gene lookup returns CDR1 SNHLY and CDR2 FYNNEI. The CDR3 extends over 15 amino acids.

The chain is built from TRBV27 and TRBJ2-5, with a weak D call TRBD2 (5 bases). The end of the DNA is better explained by TRBJ2-7, so the J call may be wrong. The length of the CDR3 is 13 residues. The germline V gene has CDR1 MNHEY and CDR2 SMNVEV (reference sequence). CDR3 sequence reads: CASSSGFSYEQYF. Here the CDR3 DNA reads TGTGCCAGCAGCTCGGGGTTCTCCTACGAGCAGTACTTC.

The chain is built from TRBV6-4 and TRBJ2-1, with TRBD2 matching over 7 bases. The length of the CDR3 is 14 residues. With V trimmed by 4 bases and J by 6 bases, 6 bases remained unmatched. CDR1 and CDR2 (germline): MRHNA, SNTAGT. CDR3: CASSAGTIGNEQFF. Written as DNA, the CDR3 is TGTGCCAGCAGTGCCGGGACTATCGGCAATGAGCAGTTCTTC.

DNA for the CDR3: TGTGCCAGCAGCTTAGGAGTACAGCCCCAGCATTTT. It codes for CASSLGVQPQHF. The rearrangement uses TRBV7-8 and TRBJ1-5; no firm D call. Germline CDR1 reads SGHVS; CDR2 reads FQNEAQ. The CDR3 spans 12 residues. Trimming left V 1 base short and J 7 bases short, with 5 bases between.

This clone was recorded only once. The chain carries TRBV11-3 and TRBJ2-3; 10 bases are a match to TRBD2. CDR1 SGHNT and CDR2 YENEEA come from the germline V gene. V shed 1 base, J shed 1 base, and the junction held 2 bases outside the gene matches. This CDR3 comprises 16 residues. The DNA for the CDR3 is TGTGCCAGCAGCTTAGTACTAGCGGGACGCACAGATACGCAGTATTTT. This codes for CASSLVLAGRTDTQYF.

V usage is TRBV4-3 and J usage is TRBJ2-2; the D gene is possibly TRBD2 (6 bases). Germline V lookup: CDR1 LGHNA, CDR2 YSLEER. The CDR3 length is 16 residues. V was cut by 0 bases and J by 7 bases, with 15 bases left in between. CDR3 nucleotides: TGCGCCAGCAGCCAAGACACATGGGCGGGGAACGGGGAGCTGTTTTTT. This gives the protein CASSQDTWAGNGELFF.

The chain has TRBV6-6 and TRBJ2-1; D unresolved. Germline loops: CDR1 MNHNY, CDR2 SVGAGI (reference sequence). V dropped 8 bases and J dropped 7 bases, with 18 bases sitting between them. The CDR3 covers 14 residues. CDR3 amino acids: CASLLSHLLNEQFF. The CDR3 region has the DNA TGTGCCAGCCTCCTAAGCCACCTACTAAATGAGCAGTTCTTC.

The V call is TRBV5-6, the J call TRBJ2-5; no reliable D call. Germline V gives CDR1 SGHDT, CDR2 YYEEEE. With 0 bases removed from V and 0 bases from J, the gap between germline ends came to 6 bases. The CDR3 contains 14 residues. The CDR3 region has the DNA TGTGCCAGCAGCTTGGTTGGGGACCAAGAGACCCAGTACTTC. It yields the protein CASSLVGDQETQYF.